This TCR beta chain was identified in a study of blood T cell repertoires in COVID-19. Turning to the study itself: COVID-19 samples, acute and convalescent, were from the United States, Italy and Spain. PBMCs, B-cell-depleted T cells, or T cells provided the cDNA or gDNA that made up the material.

Germline V gene data show CDR1 as WNHNN and CDR2 as SYGVQD (reference sequence). V was clipped by 4 bases and J by 2 bases, with 9 bases between them. There are 14 residues in the CDR3. Study processing details: How many nucleated cells were present was estimated from reference gene primer amplification. Sequencing used immunoSEQ multiplex PCR; TCRdb keeps in-frame clones, though not all of them. That table gives V, J and clone size, and the DNA gave D and trimming. Of 30,000 to 35,000 clones in the sample, around 91% are singletons; the top ten hold approximately 19%. The TCR was taken from a man older than 75 with acute or convalescent COVID-19. Sequences were obtained from peripheral blood. The V gene is TRBV10-1, the J gene TRBJ2-1; D might be TRBD2 (7 bases). The CDR3 here is CASSGGGAYNEQFF. The DNA for the CDR3 is TGCGCCAGCAGTGGGGGGGGCGCCTACAATGAGCAGTTCTTC.